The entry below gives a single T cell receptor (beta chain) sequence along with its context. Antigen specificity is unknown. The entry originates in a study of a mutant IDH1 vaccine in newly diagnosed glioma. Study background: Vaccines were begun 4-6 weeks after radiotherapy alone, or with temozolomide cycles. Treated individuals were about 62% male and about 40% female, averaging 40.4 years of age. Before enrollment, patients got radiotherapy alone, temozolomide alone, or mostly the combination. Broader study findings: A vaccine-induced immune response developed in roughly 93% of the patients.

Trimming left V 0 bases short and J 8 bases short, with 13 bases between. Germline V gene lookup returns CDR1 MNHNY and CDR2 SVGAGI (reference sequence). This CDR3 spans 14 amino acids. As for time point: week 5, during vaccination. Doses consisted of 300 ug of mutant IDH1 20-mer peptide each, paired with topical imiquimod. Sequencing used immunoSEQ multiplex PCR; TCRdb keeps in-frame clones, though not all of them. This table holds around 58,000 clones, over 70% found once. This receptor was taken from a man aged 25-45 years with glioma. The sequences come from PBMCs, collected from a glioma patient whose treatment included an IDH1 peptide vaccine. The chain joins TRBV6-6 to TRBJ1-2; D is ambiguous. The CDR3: CASSYSGRSGGYTF. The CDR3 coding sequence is TGTGCCAGCAGTTACTCGGGCCGGAGTGGGGGCTACACCTTC.